The 21 T cell receptor beta chains given below trace back to one sample, sequenced in a study of spatial heterogeneity in lung cancer (dated 2019 in TCRdb). Reading the label with the study, this specimen's time point is: sample taken at primary tumor resection. What the research found in general, with its limitations: The tumor nonsynonymous mutation count correlated with the number of expanded intratumoral alpha and beta TCRs.

Library preparation was by 5' RACE. The run used a NextSeq 500. TCRdb reprocessed the public reads (quality trimming at Q25 with fastp, clone calling with MiXCR) and kept in-frame beta chains. Rows matching on CDR3 protein sequence are summarized as one entry with the most common DNA and genes. The sample yields some 5,900 distinct CDR3 sequences; about 8% were counted once. The top ten hold around 28% of the sample. Their target antigens are unknown. The material sequenced was lung tumor tissue, taken at surgery. The receptors originated from a female donor with early-stage non-small cell lung cancer.

By its share, this clonotype is medium-sized (0.01 to 0.1%). This beta chain is an off-target read within a library intended for alpha chains, so its frequency means little. The genes are TRBV28 and TRBJ1-2, with 9 bases matching TRBD1. CDR3 size: 15 residues. The germline gives CDR1 MDHEN, CDR2 SYDVKM. The junction had 7 bases not matched to a gene; V was cut back by 5 bases and J by 3 bases. The CDR3 sequence: CASSISGTGYYGYTF. The CDR3 nucleotides read TGTGCCAGCAGTATTTCCGGGACAGGGTACTATGGCTACACCTTC.

By share, this clonotype ranks as large. This beta chain is an off-target read within a library intended for alpha chains, so its frequency means little. This chain joins TRBV29-1 and TRBJ2-1; 9 bases match TRBD2. The V and J ends lost 5 bases and 8 bases, in that order; junction bases with no gene match: 7. The CDR3 extends over 13 amino acids. Per the germline V gene, CDR1 is SQVTM and CDR2 is ANQGSEA. The CDR3 region is CSVSAGGIYEQFF. For the CDR3, the DNA is TGCAGCGTTTCGGCGGGAGGGATATATGAGCAGTTCTTC.

This clonotype appeared many times. This beta chain is a stray sequence in a library constructed for alpha chains; its clone size is not meaningful. This chain joins TRBV4-1 and TRBJ1-5; 8 bases fit TRBD1. The germline V gene has CDR1 MGHRA and CDR2 YSYEKL. The trim removed 0 bases at V and 2 bases at J, leaving 0 bases unmatched. The CDR3 contains 15 residues. Written as DNA, the CDR3 is TGCGCCAGCAGCCAAGAGGACAGGGGCAATCAGCCCCAGCATTTT. It codes for CASSQEDRGNQPQHF.

In this sample, this clonotype turned up many times. This beta chain is an off-target read within a library intended for alpha chains, so its frequency means little. The V and J genes are TRBV27 and TRBJ2-1; a possible D gene is TRBD2 (5 bases). Trimming shortened V by 2 bases and J by 5 bases, and 7 bases separated the two germline ends. The germline V gene has CDR1 MNHEY and CDR2 SMNVEV (reference sequence). The CDR3 is 13 residues long. CDR3 amino acids: CASSLAGDNEQFF. The CDR3 nucleotides are TGTGCCAGCAGTTTAGCGGGTGACAATGAGCAGTTCTTC.

Relative to its sample, this clonotype is large. Since the library was made to target alpha chains, this beta chain is a stray read and its abundance is not meaningful. The V and J genes are TRBV29-1 and TRBJ1-2, with 9 bases lining up with TRBD1. The ends lost 4 bases at V and 5 bases at J; junction bases unmatched: 2. The CDR3 consists of 12 residues. Germline V gives CDR1 SQVTM, CDR2 ANQGSEA. The CDR3, as DNA: TGCAGCGTTGTGACAGGGGGGTATGGCTACACCTTC. Its translation: CSVVTGGYGYTF.

In its sample, this clonotype was seen many times. This beta chain is off target for a library built for alpha chains, so its abundance means little. The chain employs TRBV6-1 and TRBJ2-5, with TRBD1 as a possible D gene (5 bases). Germline lookup yields CDR1 MNHNS and CDR2 SASEGT. This CDR3 region has 12 residues. Trimming cost V 2 bases and J 4 bases, with 5 bases left between them. The CDR3 reads CASSEQGETQYF. CDR3 DNA sequence: TGTGCCAGCAGTGAACAGGGAGAGACCCAGTACTTC.

A word on this clonotype: Little can be read into the size of this beta chain, an off-target read in a library designed for alpha chains. V usage is TRBV20-1 and J usage is TRBJ2-3; 9 bases match TRBD2. V lost 2 bases to trimming and J lost 5 bases; unmatched junction nucleotides: 5. CDR1 is DFQATT, CDR2 SNEGSKA, per germline (reference sequence). The CDR3 totals 14 residues. CDR3 coding DNA: TGCAGTGCTAGAATAGCGGGGGTTGGAGATACGCAGTATTTT. Amino acid sequence: CSARIAGVGDTQYF.

This clonotype rates as medium-sized. Since it is a stray read in a library aimed at alpha chains, this beta chain has a size that is not meaningful. V is TRBV7-9 and J is TRBJ2-3; a possible D gene is TRBD1 (6 bases). The CDR3 has 17 residues. Germline V gene data show CDR1 as SEHNR and CDR2 as FQNEAQ (reference sequence). V lost 6 bases and J 1 base, leaving 20 bases between the germline ends. CDR3 amino acids: CASSAGAAGRGTDTQYF. The DNA of the CDR3 is TGTGCCAGCAGTGCAGGGGCGGCTGGACGGGGCACAGATACGCAGTATTTT.

There are many counts of this clonotype. Little can be read into the size of this beta chain, an off-target read in a library designed for alpha chains. This sequence joins TRBV6-1 and TRBJ2-3; TRBD1 or TRBD2 may be the D gene (5 bases each). V lost 3 bases and J lost 0, with 31 bases in between. CDR3 length: 22 amino acids. CDR1 and CDR2 (germline): MNHNS, SASEGT. The CDR3 sequence is CASSEDPPPGLHTPSSTDTQYF. CDR3 DNA sequence: TGTGCCAGCAGTGAGGATCCCCCCCCGGGGCTCCATACACCCTCTAGCACAGATACGCAGTATTTT.

This clonotype showed up many times. This beta chain is a stray read from a library made for alpha chains; its abundance is not meaningful. The chain links TRBV7-2 to TRBJ1-5; D unclear. CDR3 size: 13 residues. V gave up 5 bases and J gave up 7 bases, with 12 bases separating them. CDR1 and CDR2 (germline): SGHTA, FQGNSA. CDR3: CASSAHPGQPQHF. The CDR3 nucleotides read TGTGCCAGCAGCGCACACCCGGGACAGCCCCAGCATTTT.

This clonotype was picked up many times. This beta chain is a stray read from a library made for alpha chains; its abundance is not meaningful. The V call is TRBV21-1, the J call TRBJ1-2; TRBD1 was called by the table and not checked on the DNA. TRBV21-1 is a pseudogene segment. This CDR3 is 18 amino acids long. DNA for the CDR3: TGTGCCAGCAGCAAAAATCGGCAGGGGGCCGAAGCTAACTATGGCTACACCTTC. Translation: CASSKNRQGAEANYGYTF.

At least ten counts were recorded for this clonotype. Since the library was made to target alpha chains, this beta chain is a stray read and its abundance is not meaningful. CDR3 protein: CSARVGGRLGEQYF. CDR3 in DNA: TGCAGTGCTAGGGTTGGGGGCCGCCTGGGCGAGCAGTACTTC. The chain carries TRBV20-1 and TRBJ2-7; perhaps TRBD1 as D (6 bases). This CDR3 spans 14 amino acids. Trimming stripped 3 bases from V and 6 bases from J, with 18 bases between. Per germline, CDR1 DFQATT and CDR2 SNEGSKA (reference sequence).

This clonotype showed up many times. This beta chain represents an off-target read in a library built for alpha chains; its size is of limited meaning. The chain couples TRBV4-3 to TRBJ2-3; D remains unclear. The CDR3 runs to 13 residues. Trimming took off 1 base at V and 5 bases at J, with 7 bases between the two ends. Germline V gene lookup returns CDR1 LGHNA and CDR2 YSLEER. The CDR3 loop reads CASSQAAEDTQYF. In nucleotides, the CDR3 is TGCGCCAGCAGCCAAGCCGCCGAAGATACGCAGTATTTT.

This clonotype appeared many times. This beta chain is a stray sequence in a library constructed for alpha chains; its clone size is not meaningful. J is TRBJ1-5 and V is TRBV7-2, with D tentatively TRBD1 (5 bases). Per the germline V gene, CDR1 is SGHTA and CDR2 is FQGNSA. The CDR3 length is 15 residues. Trimming left V 5 bases short and J 3 bases short, with 14 bases between. The CDR3 region has the DNA TGTGCCAGCAGCGCGACGGGACGATTCAATCAGCCCCAGCATTTT. This sequence encodes CASSATGRFNQPQHF.

In this sample, this clonotype turned up many times. Because the library targeted alpha chains, this beta chain is an off-target read whose size means little. The CDR3 coding sequence is TGCAGCGTTGAGAAAAGTGCCCCGGGGCTCCATACAGATACGCAGTATTTT. It encodes CSVEKSAPGLHTDTQYF. The chain combines TRBV29-1 with TRBJ2-3; tentatively, D is TRBD1 or TRBD2 (5 bases each). This CDR3 is built from 17 residues. The V and J ends lost 3 bases and 3 bases respectively, with 22 bases between them. The germline V gene encodes CDR1 SQVTM and CDR2 ANQGSEA.

A remark on this clonotype: This beta chain is a stray read from a library made for alpha chains; its abundance is not meaningful. This chain uses TRBV18 with TRBJ2-1; 9 bases fit TRBD1. V shed 3 bases, J shed 6 bases, and the junction held 3 bases outside the gene matches. This CDR3 has 14 amino acids. Germline CDR1 KGHSH, CDR2 LQKENI. CDR3 sequence reads: CASSPDRGSNEQFF. In nucleotides, the CDR3 is TGTGCCAGCTCACCCGACAGGGGGTCCAATGAGCAGTTCTTC. The complete variable domain, with remaining parts taken from reference TRBV18 and TRBJ2-1, reads NAGVMQNPRHLVRRRGQEARLRCSPMKGHSHVYWYRQLPEEGLKFMVYLQKENIIDESGMPKERFSAEFPKEGPSILRIQQVVRGDSAAYFCASSPDRGSNEQFFGPGTRLTVL.

This clonotype is categorized as medium-sized. A library prepared for alpha chains yielded this beta chain as an off-target read; its size is of little meaning. The V and J genes are TRBV6-2 or TRBV6-3 and TRBJ2-1; D remains unclear. Germline V gives CDR1 MNHEY, CDR2 SVGEGT. The length of the CDR3 is 15 residues. The V end was cut by 6 bases, the J end by 3 bases, with 15 bases between. The chain's CDR3 is CASRRDPSVYNEQFF. CDR3 coding DNA: TGTGCCAGCAGGCGCGACCCCTCCGTCTACAATGAGCAGTTCTTC.

This clonotype occurred many times. Because this beta chain is a stray read in a library intended to capture alpha chains, its abundance should not be given much weight. The chain links TRBV20-1 to TRBJ1-2, with 10 bases identical to TRBD1. CDR3 size: 15 residues. The germline CDR1 and CDR2 sequences are DFQATT and SNEGSKA (reference sequence). The ends lost 7 bases at V and 8 bases at J; junction bases unmatched: 16. In DNA, the CDR3 is TGCAGTGTTTATCCTCCGGGACAGGGGTACGGGGGCTACACCTTC. Protein sequence: CSVYPPGQGYGGYTF.

This clonotype counts as medium-sized. This beta chain was picked up by a library intended for alpha chains and is off target, so its count carries little meaning. J is TRBJ2-3 and V is TRBV20-1; D gene ambiguous. Germline assignment: CDR1 DFQATT and CDR2 SNEGSKA (reference sequence). This CDR3 has 10 residues. The ends were cut back, 3 bases at V and 2 bases at J, with 0 bases in the middle. The CDR3 loop is CSASTDTQYF. The DNA of the CDR3 is TGCAGTGCTAGCACAGATACGCAGTATTTT.

Ten or more counts support this clonotype. This beta chain appears as a stray read in a library generated for alpha chains; its size is not informative. This chain links TRBV19 with TRBJ1-2, with TRBD1 matching over 7 bases. The CDR3 has 15 amino acids. The germline V gene encodes CDR1 LNHDA and CDR2 SQIVND (reference sequence). Trimming removed 2 bases from V and 3 bases from J; junction bases left unmatched: 6. The CDR3 sequence is CASSITQDRYYGYTF. CDR3 nucleotides: TGTGCCAGTAGTATAACCCAGGACAGGTACTATGGCTACACCTTC.

With regard to this clonotype: This beta chain slipped into a library made for alpha chains as a stray read, so its size is not meaningful. The J gene is TRBJ2-3, the V gene TRBV6-2 or TRBV6-3; TRBD2 aligns across 8 bases. J gave up 5 bases and V 4 bases, and 11 bases lay outside the gene matches. In germline, CDR1 is MNHEY, CDR2 SVGEGT. The CDR3 runs to 16 residues. CDR3 region: CASSSGTRRIGDTQYF. The CDR3 DNA sequence: TGTGCCAGCAGTTCCGGGACTAGGAGGATAGGAGATACGCAGTATTTT.